These 30 T cell receptor beta chains share one sample of origin, sequenced in a study of T cell changes during pregnancy in multiple sclerosis. Assay used: immunoSEQ multiplex PCR; TCRdb lists only in-frame clones, some missing. The sample consists of around 100,000 clones, 80% to 95% of them appearing once. Sequenced here: peripheral blood, sampled in the third trimester of pregnancy. The receptor source for this set is a female donor with multiple sclerosis, enrolled in a pregnancy study.

The DNA of the CDR3 is TGTGCCAGCAGCCTGGTTGCCGTGGGCGGGGGAATTGATGAGACCCAGTACTTC. Protein product: CASSLVAVGGGIDETQYF. The gene calls are TRBV13 and TRBJ2-5, with TRBD2 identical over 7 bases. The germline gives CDR1 PRHDT, CDR2 FYEKMQ (reference sequence). The CDR3 runs 18 residues. The V segment lost 5 bases and the J segment 5 bases; nucleotides outside the gene matches: 20.

The genes are TRBV9 and TRBJ2-1, with 11 nucleotides matching TRBD1. The CDR3 contains 14 residues. Germline V lookup: CDR1 SGDLS, CDR2 YYNGEE. The V gene end was trimmed by 4 bases and the J gene end by 9 bases; junction bases not matched to a gene: 6. The CDR3 loop is CASSFWTGGSEQFF. CDR3 nucleotides: TGTGCCAGCAGCTTCTGGACAGGGGGCTCTGAGCAGTTCTTC.

The chain carries TRBV5-5 and TRBJ2-1, with 8 nucleotides matching TRBD1. The V gene end was trimmed by 1 base and the J gene end by 9 bases; junction bases not matched to a gene: 9. The CDR3 runs to 15 residues. The V gene's germline CDR1 is SGHKS and CDR2 YYEKEE (reference sequence). The CDR3 is CASSLRGQGAFEQFF. The DNA of the CDR3 is TGTGCCAGCAGCTTGCGTGGGCAGGGGGCTTTTGAGCAGTTCTTC.

This sequence joins TRBV19 and TRBJ1-4; TRBD1 is a possible D gene (6 bases). CDR1 is LNHDA, CDR2 SQIVND, per germline (reference sequence). Deletions cut 5 bases from V and 5 bases from J, with 15 bases between. This CDR3 is 15 amino acids long. CDR3 DNA: TGTGCCAGTAGTCCCATAGCAACAGGGAATGAAAAACTGTTTTTT. Translation: CASSPIATGNEKLFF.

The chain joins TRBV4-2 to TRBJ2-3, with TRBD2 identical over 11 bases. Trimming removed 7 bases from V and 5 bases from J; junction bases left unmatched: 11. The germline gives CDR1 LGHNA, CDR2 YNFKEQ. CDR3 length: 16 residues. The CDR3 here is CASNPTTSGTVDTQYF. The CDR3 DNA sequence: TGTGCCAGCAACCCCACGACTAGCGGGACCGTAGATACGCAGTATTTT.

The chain combines TRBV10-3 with TRBJ1-2; D ambiguous. Germline V gene sequence: CDR1 ENHRY, CDR2 SYGVKD. Trimming pared 6 bases from V and 0 bases from J, leaving 8 bases between. This CDR3 has 13 amino acids. CDR3 loop: CAIRQASNYGYTF. In DNA, the CDR3 is TGTGCCATCAGGCAGGCCTCTAACTATGGCTACACCTTC.

This clone is a singleton in its sample. The V gene is TRBV28, the J gene TRBJ2-7; D is possibly TRBD1 (6 bases). The length of the CDR3 is 13 residues. CDR1 MDHEN and CDR2 SYDVKM come from the germline V gene. Trimming pared 2 bases from V and 4 bases from J, leaving 9 bases between. The CDR3 nucleotides are TGTGCCAGCAGTTTAGGGGGCCCGTACGAGCAGTACTTC. Translation: CASSLGGPYEQYF. The full variable domain, its missing parts supplied by reference TRBV28 and TRBJ2-7, is DVKVTQSSRYLVKRTGEKVFLECVQDMDHENMFWYRQDPGLGLRLIYFSYDVKMKEKGDIPEGYSVSREKKERFSLILESASTNQTSMYLCASSLGGPYEQYFGPGTRLTVT.

CDR3 bases: TGTGCCAGCAGCTTGAGACGGAACGGGAGGGCGGGTGAGCAGTACTTC. Translated, it gives CASSLRRNGRAGEQYF. The rearrangement joins TRBV11-1 to TRBJ2-7, with 8 bases matching TRBD2. Germline V gives CDR1 SGHAT, CDR2 FQDESV (reference sequence). The CDR3 has 16 residues. V shed 3 bases and J 7 bases; nucleotides not matched to a gene: 14.

The V call is TRBV19, the J call TRBJ2-3; weak D call: TRBD2 (6 bases). The CDR3 sequence is 15 residues long. CDR1 LNHDA and CDR2 SQIVND come from the germline V gene (reference sequence). Deletions cut 3 bases from V and 1 base from J, with 11 bases between. CDR3 amino acids: CASSMPPGGTDTQYF. In nucleotides, the CDR3 is TGTGCCAGTAGTATGCCTCCGGGGGGCACAGATACGCAGTATTTT.

This clone was counted only a few times. The chain is built from TRBV4-2 and TRBJ1-5; D gene ambiguous. V was clipped by 4 bases and J by 5 bases, with 6 bases between them. The V gene's germline CDR1 is LGHNA and CDR2 YNFKEQ. This CDR3 has 12 amino acids. CDR3 sequence reads: CASSPQDQPQHF. The DNA for the CDR3 is TGTGCCAGCAGCCCCCAGGATCAGCCCCAGCATTTT.

The CDR3 DNA is TGCGCCAGCAGCCAAGGTGGGACAGGGGCTCAGCCCCAGCATTTT. It translates to CASSQGGTGAQPQHF. This chain joins TRBV4-1 and TRBJ1-5; TRBD1 aligns across 10 bases. Germline trimming cut 1 base from V and 6 bases from J; bases unmatched to any gene: 3. Germline V CDR1 and CDR2: MGHRA, YSYEKL. The CDR3 extends over 15 amino acids.

The CDR3 loop is CASSADGENTIYF. The CDR3 DNA follows: TGTGCCAGCAGCGCAGACGGGGAAAACACCATATATTTT. V and J are TRBV5-6 and TRBJ1-3; D remains unclear. This CDR3 is 13 amino acids long. Trimming shortened V by 4 bases and J by 6 bases, and 11 bases separated the two germline ends. Per germline, CDR1 SGHDT and CDR2 YYEEEE.

This clone was recorded only once. J is TRBJ1-4 and V is TRBV5-1, with D possibly TRBD1 on 5 matching bases. This CDR3 has 15 amino acids. The V end lost 0 bases, the J end lost 3 bases, and 9 bases lay between the germline ends. CDR1 is SGHRS, CDR2 YFSETQ, per germline. The CDR3 DNA reads as TGCGCCAGCAGCTTGGTTGGGGCGGCTAATGAAAAACTGTTTTTT. This encodes CASSLVGAANEKLFF.

This chain links TRBV7-6 with TRBJ1-5; D ambiguous. This CDR3 is 14 amino acids long. Germline V gene sequence: CDR1 SGHVS, CDR2 FNYEAQ. The V gene lost 5 bases and the J gene lost 0 bases, with 8 bases spanning the gap. The CDR3 nucleotides read TGTGCCAGCAGCCTATCCCTTAGCAATCAGCCCCAGCATTTT. This translates into CASSLSLSNQPQHF.

J is TRBJ1-1 and V is TRBV27; tentative D call: TRBD1 (5 bases). This CDR3 contains 13 residues. The ends were cut back, 3 bases at V and 4 bases at J, with 9 bases in the middle. Germline loops: CDR1 MNHEY, CDR2 SMNVEV (reference sequence). CDR3 nucleotides: TGTGCCAGCAGTTTGCAGGGTCGCACTGAAGCTTTCTTT. Protein sequence: CASSLQGRTEAFF.

The chain couples TRBV6-5 to TRBJ2-5; 9 nucleotides align to TRBD1. V shed 2 bases, J shed 10 bases, and the junction held 5 bases outside the gene matches. CDR3 length: 13 residues. CDR1 and CDR2 from the germline V gene are MNHEY and SVGAGI. CDR3 sequence reads: CASSYPGQGSQYF. CDR3 nucleotide sequence: TGTGCCAGCAGTTACCCCGGACAGGGGAGCCAGTACTTC.

J is TRBJ2-5 and V is TRBV7-9; TRBD2 might be the D (5 bases). There are 16 residues in the CDR3. Germline values: CDR1 SEHNR, CDR2 FQNEAQ (reference sequence). V was trimmed by 5 bases and J by 5 bases, leaving 21 bases between them. CDR3 residues: CASSHPRGLQVETQYF. CDR3 sequence (DNA): TGTGCCAGCAGCCACCCTCGAGGGCTCCAGGTGGAGACCCAGTACTTC.

This CDR3 reads CASSRGQGAREPQHF. For the CDR3, the DNA is TGTGCCAGCAGTCGCGGACAGGGGGCGAGGGAGCCCCAGCATTTT. The chain recombines TRBV27 with TRBJ1-5, with TRBD1 matching over 11 bases. CDR1 MNHEY and CDR2 SMNVEV come from the germline V gene (reference sequence). This CDR3 is built from 15 residues. The ends lost 5 bases at V and 8 bases at J; junction bases unmatched: 8.

V is TRBV6-1 and J is TRBJ1-3; D unclear. Germline loops: CDR1 MNHNS, CDR2 SASEGT. This CDR3 comprises 14 residues. V dropped 4 bases and J dropped 7 bases, with 14 bases sitting between them. CDR3 protein: CASSVRGSWNTIYF. CDR3 DNA sequence: TGTGCCAGCAGTGTCAGAGGTTCATGGAACACCATATATTTT.

In this sample, this clone turned up once. J is TRBJ1-4 and V is TRBV7-6; 8 bases align to TRBD1. The CDR3 contains 14 residues. Per germline, CDR1 SGHVS and CDR2 FNYEAQ. The V segment lost 5 bases and the J segment 12 bases; nucleotides outside the gene matches: 11. The CDR3 DNA reads as TGTGCCAGCAGCATAGGGTTGGGACAGGATCAACTGTTTTTT. It translates to CASSIGLGQDQLFF.

V gene TRBV9 combines with J gene TRBJ1-1; D remains ambiguous. Germline V gene data show CDR1 as SGDLS and CDR2 as YYNGEE. V lost 0 bases, J lost 6 bases, and 15 bases lay in between. This CDR3 has 15 amino acids. CDR3 residues: CASSVAQNSFAEAFF. In DNA, the CDR3 is TGTGCCAGCAGCGTAGCCCAAAACAGTTTCGCTGAAGCTTTCTTT.

The chain employs TRBV5-4 and TRBJ2-6; no clear D gene. CDR3 length: 15 residues. With 2 bases removed from V and 0 bases from J, the gap between germline ends came to 6 bases. The germline V gene has CDR1 SGHNT and CDR2 YYREEE (reference sequence). In DNA form, the CDR3 reads TGTGCCAGCAGCTTTTTTAGCTCTGGGGCCAACGTCCTGACTTTC. Its protein is CASSFFSSGANVLTF. The variable domain in full, completed from reference TRBV5-4 and TRBJ2-6, reads ETGVTQSPTHLIKTRGQQVTLRCSSQSGHNTVSWYQQALGQGPQFIFQYYREEENGRGNFPPRFSGLQFPNYSSELNVNALELDDSALYLCASSFFSSGANVLTFGAGSRLTVL.

This clone was seen a single time. The rearrangement uses TRBV6-6 and TRBJ1-5; the match to TRBD1 covers 8 bases. Per germline, CDR1 MNHNY and CDR2 SVGAGI (reference sequence). Trimming removed 11 bases from V and 3 bases from J; junction bases left unmatched: 6. CDR3 size: 13 residues. The CDR3 coding sequence is TGTGCCTCCGGGACAGGTAACAATCAGCCCCAGCATTTT. Translated, it gives CASGTGNNQPQHF.

The chain employs TRBV9 and TRBJ2-7; 8 nucleotides line up with TRBD1. The CDR3 consists of 16 residues. Per the germline V gene, CDR1 is SGDLS and CDR2 is YYNGEE. Losses at the gene ends were 0 bases for V and 6 bases for J; bases not matched to a gene: 11. CDR3 sequence reads: CASSVGPRTGSGEQYF. The CDR3 DNA reads as TGTGCCAGCAGCGTAGGCCCGAGGACAGGGTCGGGCGAGCAGTACTTC. Looking up the rest from reference TRBV9 and TRBJ2-7 gives the full variable domain: DSGVTQTPKHLITATGQRVTLRCSPRSGDLSVYWYQQSLDQGLQFLIQYYNGEERAKGNILERFSAQQFPDLHSELNLSSLELGDSALYFCASSVGPRTGSGEQYFGPGTRLTVT.

The V and J genes are TRBV6-5 and TRBJ2-7, with D maybe TRBD1 (5 bases). V lost 3 bases, J lost 5 bases, and 14 bases lay in between. CDR1 is MNHEY, CDR2 SVGAGI, per germline. CDR3 length equals 14 residues. The CDR3 DNA sequence: TGTGCCAGCAGTTATGGAGACAGTGGGGACGAGCAGTACTTC. Encoded protein: CASSYGDSGDEQYF.

The V gene is TRBV21-1, the J gene TRBJ2-3; TRBD2 is taken as the D call from the table, unchecked against the DNA. TRBV21-1 constitutes a pseudogene. The CDR3 extends over 15 amino acids. In nucleotides, the CDR3 is TGTGCCAGCCTCGCGGGGGGGTCCAGCACAGATACGCAGTATTTT. It yields the protein CASLAGGSSTDTQYF.

The J gene is TRBJ2-7, the V gene TRBV6-6; D might be TRBD2 (5 bases). This CDR3 has 15 amino acids. Trimming left V 3 bases short and J 4 bases short, with 16 bases between. The V gene's germline CDR1 is MNHNY and CDR2 SVGAGI (reference sequence). The CDR3 reads CASSYPVGEGYEQYF. The CDR3 DNA reads TGTGCCAGCAGTTATCCCGTTGGAGAGGGTTACGAGCAGTACTTC.

This clone has just a few counts. The rearrangement uses TRBV28 and TRBJ1-1, with D hard to call. The CDR3 runs to 14 residues. From germline, CDR1 is MDHEN and CDR2 SYDVKM. V lost 5 bases, J lost 3 bases, and 13 bases lay in between. CDR3 residues: CASSTYTVDTEAFF. For the CDR3, the DNA is TGTGCCAGCAGTACCTACACAGTAGACACTGAAGCTTTCTTT.

In its sample, this clone was seen once. V is TRBV5-1 and J is TRBJ1-1; possibly TRBD1 for D (5 bases). Trimming stripped 3 bases from V and 6 bases from J, with 15 bases between. Germline assignment: CDR1 SGHRS and CDR2 YFSETQ. The CDR3 runs 14 residues. The CDR3 nucleotides read TGCGCCAGCAGCTCGGAGGGGATCGAAGCTGAAGCTTTCTTT. This translates into CASSSEGIEAEAFF. The full variable domain, completed using reference TRBV5-1 and TRBJ1-1, is KAGVTQTPRYLIKTRGQQVTLSCSPISGHRSVSWYQQTPGQGLQFLFEYFSETQRNKGNFPGRFSGRQFSNSRSEMNVSTLELGDSALYLCASSSEGIEAEAFFGQGTRLTVV.

This chain connects TRBV28 to TRBJ2-3; D is possibly TRBD2 (5 bases). The germline CDR1 and CDR2 sequences are MDHEN and SYDVKM. The CDR3 covers 16 residues. V was clipped by 3 bases and J by 2 bases, with 15 bases between them. The CDR3 loop is CASSFLPGMFTDTQYF. The CDR3 coding sequence is TGTGCCAGCAGTTTCCTCCCGGGGATGTTCACAGATACGCAGTATTTT.